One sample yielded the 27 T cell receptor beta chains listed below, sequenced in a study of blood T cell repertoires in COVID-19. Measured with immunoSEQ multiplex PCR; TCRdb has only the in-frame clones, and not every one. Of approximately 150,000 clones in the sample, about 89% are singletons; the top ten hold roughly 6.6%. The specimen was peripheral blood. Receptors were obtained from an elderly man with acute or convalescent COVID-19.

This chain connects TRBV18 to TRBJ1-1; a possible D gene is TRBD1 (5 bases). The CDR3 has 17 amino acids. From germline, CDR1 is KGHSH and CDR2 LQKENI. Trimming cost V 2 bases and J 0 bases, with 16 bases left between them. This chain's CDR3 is CASSPISRDRVNTEAFF. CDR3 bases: TGTGCCAGCTCACCAATATCGCGTGACAGAGTGAACACTGAAGCTTTCTTT.

The CDR3 DNA reads TGTGCCATCAGTGTCGAGACTAGGGGTGAGCAGTTCTTC. This translates into CAISVETRGEQFF. The chain couples TRBV10-3 to TRBJ2-1; D possibly corresponds to TRBD2 (6 bases). From germline, CDR1 is ENHRY and CDR2 SYGVKD. V shed 4 bases and J shed 9 bases, with 13 bases lying between them. CDR3 size: 13 residues.

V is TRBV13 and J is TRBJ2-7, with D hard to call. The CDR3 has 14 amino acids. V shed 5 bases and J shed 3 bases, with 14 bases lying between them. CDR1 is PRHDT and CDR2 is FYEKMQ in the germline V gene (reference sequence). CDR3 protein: CASSRRDKSYEQYF. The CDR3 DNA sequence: TGTGCCAGCAGCCGTCGAGACAAGAGCTACGAGCAGTACTTC.

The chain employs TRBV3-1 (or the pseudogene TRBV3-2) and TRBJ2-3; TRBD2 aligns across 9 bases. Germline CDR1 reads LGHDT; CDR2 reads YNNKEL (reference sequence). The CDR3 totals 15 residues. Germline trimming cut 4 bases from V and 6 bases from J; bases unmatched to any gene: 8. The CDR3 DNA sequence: TGTGCCAGCAGCCTCTCGCGGGGGGGCTGGGATACGCAGTATTTT. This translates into CASSLSRGGWDTQYF.

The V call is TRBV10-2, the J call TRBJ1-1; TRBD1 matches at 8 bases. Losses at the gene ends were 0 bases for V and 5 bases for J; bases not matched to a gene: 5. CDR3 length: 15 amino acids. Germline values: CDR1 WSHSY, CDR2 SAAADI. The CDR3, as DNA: TGCGCCAGCAGTGAGTCCGACAGGGGATGGACTGAAGCTTTCTTT. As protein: CASSESDRGWTEAFF.

The CDR3 nucleotides are TGTGCCAGCAGCTTAGTTTCTGGCGGGGGGAACACAGATACGCAGTATTTT. It translates to CASSLVSGGGNTDTQYF. The rearrangement joins TRBV7-2 to TRBJ2-3; 8 bases agree with TRBD2. This CDR3 is built from 17 residues. In germline, CDR1 is SGHTA, CDR2 FQGNSA. After removal of 1 base from V and 2 bases from J, the junction contained 8 bases not matched to a gene.

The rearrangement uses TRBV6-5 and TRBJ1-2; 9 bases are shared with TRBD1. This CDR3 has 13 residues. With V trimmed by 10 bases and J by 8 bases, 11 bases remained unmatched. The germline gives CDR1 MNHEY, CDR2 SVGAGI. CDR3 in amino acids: CAIIAQGQGGYTF. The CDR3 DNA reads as TGTGCCATCATCGCCCAGGGACAGGGAGGCTACACCTTC.

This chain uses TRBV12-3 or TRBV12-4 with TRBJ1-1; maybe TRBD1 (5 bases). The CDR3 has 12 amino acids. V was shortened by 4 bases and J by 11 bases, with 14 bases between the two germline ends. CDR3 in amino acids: CASSSTALYAFF. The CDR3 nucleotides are TGTGCCAGCAGTTCGACAGCCTTGTATGCTTTCTTT.

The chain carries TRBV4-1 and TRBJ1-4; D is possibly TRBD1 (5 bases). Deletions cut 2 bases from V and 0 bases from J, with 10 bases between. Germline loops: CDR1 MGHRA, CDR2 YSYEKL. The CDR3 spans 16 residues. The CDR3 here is CASSQSTVATNEKLFF. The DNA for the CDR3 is TGCGCCAGCAGCCAATCGACAGTTGCAACTAATGAAAAACTGTTTTTT.

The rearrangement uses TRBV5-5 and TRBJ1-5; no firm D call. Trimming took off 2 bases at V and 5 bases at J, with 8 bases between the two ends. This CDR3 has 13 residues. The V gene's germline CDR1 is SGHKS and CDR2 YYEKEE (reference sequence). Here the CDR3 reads CASSFPGDQPQHF. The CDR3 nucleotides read TGTGCCAGCAGCTTCCCCGGGGATCAGCCCCAGCATTTT.

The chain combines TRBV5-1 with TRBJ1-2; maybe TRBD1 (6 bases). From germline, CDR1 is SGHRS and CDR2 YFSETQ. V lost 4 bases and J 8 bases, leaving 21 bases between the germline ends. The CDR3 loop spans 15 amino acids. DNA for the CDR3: TGCGCCAGCAGCATGGGGGCAGCCGAACGGTCGGGCTACACCTTC. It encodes CASSMGAAERSGYTF. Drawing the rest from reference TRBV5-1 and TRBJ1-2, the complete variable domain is KAGVTQTPRYLIKTRGQQVTLSCSPISGHRSVSWYQQTPGQGLQFLFEYFSETQRNKGNFPGRFSGRQFSNSRSEMNVSTLELGDSALYLCASSMGAAERSGYTFGSGTRLTVV.

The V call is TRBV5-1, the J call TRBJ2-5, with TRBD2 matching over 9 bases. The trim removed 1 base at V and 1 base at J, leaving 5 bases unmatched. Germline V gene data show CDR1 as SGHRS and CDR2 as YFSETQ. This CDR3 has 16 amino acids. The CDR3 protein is CASSLSLAGPQETQYF. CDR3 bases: TGCGCCAGCAGCTTGAGTCTAGCGGGACCCCAAGAGACCCAGTACTTC.

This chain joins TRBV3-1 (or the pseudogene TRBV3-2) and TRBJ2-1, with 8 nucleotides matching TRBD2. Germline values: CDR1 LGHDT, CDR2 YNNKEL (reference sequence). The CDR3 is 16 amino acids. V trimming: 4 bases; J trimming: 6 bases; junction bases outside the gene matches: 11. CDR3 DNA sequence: TGTGCCAGCAGCCTCGAGGAGGTAGCGGGGTTCAATGAGCAGTTCTTC. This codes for CASSLEEVAGFNEQFF.

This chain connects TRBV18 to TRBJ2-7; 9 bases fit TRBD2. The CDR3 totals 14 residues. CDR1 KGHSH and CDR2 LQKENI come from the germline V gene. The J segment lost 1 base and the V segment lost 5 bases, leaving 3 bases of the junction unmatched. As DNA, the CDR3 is TGTGCCAGCTCAAGAGCGGGAGGTTCCTACGAGCAGTACTTC. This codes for CASSRAGGSYEQYF.

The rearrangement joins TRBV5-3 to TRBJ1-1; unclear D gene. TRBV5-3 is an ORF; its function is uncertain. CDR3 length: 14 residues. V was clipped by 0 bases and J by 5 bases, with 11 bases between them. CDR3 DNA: TGTGCCAGAAGCTTGGCCACGGGAAGAACTGAAGCTTTCTTT. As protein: CARSLATGRTEAFF.

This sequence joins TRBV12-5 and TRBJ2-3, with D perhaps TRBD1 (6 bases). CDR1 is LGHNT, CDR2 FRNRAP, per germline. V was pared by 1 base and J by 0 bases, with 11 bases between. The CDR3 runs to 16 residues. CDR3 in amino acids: CASGLGGTMSTDTQYF. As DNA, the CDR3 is TGTGCTAGTGGTTTGGGAGGGACAATGAGCACAGATACGCAGTATTTT.

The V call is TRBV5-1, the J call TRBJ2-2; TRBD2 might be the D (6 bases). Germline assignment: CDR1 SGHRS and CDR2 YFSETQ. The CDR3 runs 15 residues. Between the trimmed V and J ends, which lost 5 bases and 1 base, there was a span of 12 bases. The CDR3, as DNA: TGCGCCAGCAGTTCCGGGACTTGGAACACCGGGGAGCTGTTTTTT. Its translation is CASSSGTWNTGELFF.

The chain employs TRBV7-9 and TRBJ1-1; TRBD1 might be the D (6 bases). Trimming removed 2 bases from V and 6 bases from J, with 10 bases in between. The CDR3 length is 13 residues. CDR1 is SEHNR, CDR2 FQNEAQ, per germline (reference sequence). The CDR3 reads CASSLISGAEAFF. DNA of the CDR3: TGTGCCAGCAGCTTAATCTCAGGGGCTGAAGCTTTCTTT.

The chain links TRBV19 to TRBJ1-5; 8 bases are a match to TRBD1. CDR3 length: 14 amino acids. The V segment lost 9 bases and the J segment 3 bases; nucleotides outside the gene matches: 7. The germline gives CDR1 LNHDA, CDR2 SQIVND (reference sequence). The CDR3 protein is CASVDRGYNQPQHF. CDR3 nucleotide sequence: TGTGCCAGCGTCGACAGGGGCTACAATCAGCCCCAGCATTTT.

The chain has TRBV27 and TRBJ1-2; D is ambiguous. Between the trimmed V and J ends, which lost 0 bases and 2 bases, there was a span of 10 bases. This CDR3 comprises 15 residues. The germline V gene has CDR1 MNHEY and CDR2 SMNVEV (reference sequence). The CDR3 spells CASSLSPRGNYGYTF. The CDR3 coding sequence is TGTGCCAGCAGTTTATCGCCCAGAGGAAACTATGGCTACACCTTC.

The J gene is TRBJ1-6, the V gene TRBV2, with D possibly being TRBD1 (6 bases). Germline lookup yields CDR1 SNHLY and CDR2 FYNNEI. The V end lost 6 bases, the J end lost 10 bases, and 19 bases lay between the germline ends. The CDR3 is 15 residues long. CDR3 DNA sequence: TGTGCCAGCAGAGAGACAACAGGGCGGGCATCACCCCTCCACTTT. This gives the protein CASRETTGRASPLHF.

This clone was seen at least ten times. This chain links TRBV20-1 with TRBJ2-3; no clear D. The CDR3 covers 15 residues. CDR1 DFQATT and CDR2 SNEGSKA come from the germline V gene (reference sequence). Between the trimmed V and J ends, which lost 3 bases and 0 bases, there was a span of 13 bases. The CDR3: CSASTRSTSTDTQYF. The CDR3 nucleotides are TGCAGTGCTAGTACGCGCTCTACTAGCACAGATACGCAGTATTTT.

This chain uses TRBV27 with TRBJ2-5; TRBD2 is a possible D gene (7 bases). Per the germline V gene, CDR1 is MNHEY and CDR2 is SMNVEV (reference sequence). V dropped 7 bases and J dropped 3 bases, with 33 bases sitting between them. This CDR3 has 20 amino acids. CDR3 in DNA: TGTGCCAGCACTCCCACGCTTGGACTAGGGGGAGTGGTGTCCAAAGAGACCCAGTACTTC. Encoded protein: CASTPTLGLGGVVSKETQYF.

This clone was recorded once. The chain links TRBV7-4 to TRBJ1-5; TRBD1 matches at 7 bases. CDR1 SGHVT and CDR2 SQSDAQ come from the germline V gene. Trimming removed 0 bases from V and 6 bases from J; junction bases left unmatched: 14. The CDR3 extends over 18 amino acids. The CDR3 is CASSLAGDSIRESQPQHF. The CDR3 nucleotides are TGTGCCAGCAGCTTAGCAGGGGACAGTATTCGGGAGAGTCAGCCCCAGCATTTT.

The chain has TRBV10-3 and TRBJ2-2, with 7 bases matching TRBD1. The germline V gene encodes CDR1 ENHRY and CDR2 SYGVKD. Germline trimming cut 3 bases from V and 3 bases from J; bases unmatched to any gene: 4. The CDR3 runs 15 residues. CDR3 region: CAISEGDSYTGELFF. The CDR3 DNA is TGTGCCATCAGTGAAGGGGACAGTTACACCGGGGAGCTGTTTTTT.

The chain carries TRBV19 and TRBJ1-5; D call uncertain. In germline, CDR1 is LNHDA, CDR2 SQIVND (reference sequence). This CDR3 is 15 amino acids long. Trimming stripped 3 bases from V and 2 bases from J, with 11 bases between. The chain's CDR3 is CASSIAGIGNQPQHF. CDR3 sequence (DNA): TGTGCCAGTAGTATTGCCGGTATCGGCAATCAGCCCCAGCATTTT.

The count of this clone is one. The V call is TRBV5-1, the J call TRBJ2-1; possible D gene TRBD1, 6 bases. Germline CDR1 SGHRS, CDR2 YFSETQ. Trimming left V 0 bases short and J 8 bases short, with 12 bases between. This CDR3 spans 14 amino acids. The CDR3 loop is CASSLGQDGYEQFF. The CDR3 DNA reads TGCGCCAGCAGCTTGGGACAGGACGGCTATGAGCAGTTCTTC.